This TCR delta chain emerged from a study of gamma-delta chains in newborns, infants, children. On the study more broadly: Microbial exposure reportedly drives polyclonal innate γδ T cell expansion after birth.

Germline V gene data show CDR1 as GEAIGNYY and CDR2 as EKD. After removal of 4 bases from V and 1 base from J, the junction contained 12 bases not matched to a gene. The CDR3 totals 20 residues. TCRdb re-called clones from the reads via CATT. Seen here are 4,000 to 6,500 delta-chain clones, around 3% observed once, and the top ten hold 15%. By sample fraction, this clone is large. Other DNA sequences in the sample encode the same CDR3. Sequencing was carried out using blood. The chain employs TRDV2 and TRDJ3; 10 nucleotides line up with TRDD3. This TCR was recovered from a child who was a newborn, infant or young child, either healthy, febrile or measles-vaccinated (not recorded which). CDR3 DNA: TGTGCCTGTGATTACTTACTGGGGGATCCTTATTCCTGGGACACCCGACAGATGTTTTTC. Its protein is CACDYLLGDPYSWDTRQMFF.